Each of the 22 T cell receptor beta chains below was sequenced from the same sample in a study of CD8 T cells in ankylosing spondylitis. TCRdb processed the 5' RACE reads anew with MiXCR; each CDR3 protein has one entry. The sample records over 110,000 distinct CDR3 sequences, 7.5% to 9.5% being singletons. The specimen was synovial fluid, either unsorted or a sorted T cell fraction (not recorded which). All receptors derive from a male donor with ankylosing spondylitis.

This clonotype has at least ten counts. The chain uses TRBV5-1 and TRBJ2-7, with 9 nucleotides matching TRBD1. The CDR3 runs to 14 residues. Germline V gives CDR1 SGHRS, CDR2 YFSETQ. The V segment lost 3 bases and the J segment 3 bases; nucleotides outside the gene matches: 4. CDR3 sequence: CASSSGQGGYEQYF. CDR3 bases: TGCGCCAGCAGCTCGGGACAGGGTGGCTACGAGCAGTACTTC.

A few counts support this clonotype. The J gene is TRBJ2-6, the V gene TRBV7-2; 7 bases are a match to TRBD1. CDR3 size: 14 residues. The germline CDR1 and CDR2 sequences are SGHTA and FQGNSA. The junction had 5 bases not matched to a gene; V was cut back by 1 base and J by 11 bases. The CDR3 DNA follows: TGTGCCAGCAGCTTAGGGTCCGGGACAGACGTCCTGACTTTC. Its protein is CASSLGSGTDVLTF.

The gene calls are TRBV28 and TRBJ1-1; a possible D gene is TRBD1 (5 bases). Germline assignment: CDR1 MDHEN and CDR2 SYDVKM. CDR3 size: 16 residues. Trimming pared 1 base from V and 4 bases from J, leaving 16 bases between. CDR3 DNA sequence: TGTGCCAGCAGTTTATTGTTGGCAGGGCCGACCACTGAAGCTTTCTTT. Translation: CASSLLLAGPTTEAFF.

The chain carries TRBV2 and TRBJ2-3; TRBD2 matches at 11 bases. This CDR3 region has 15 residues. J gave up 10 bases and V 8 bases, and 14 bases lay outside the gene matches. Germline values: CDR1 SNHLY, CDR2 FYNNEI. The CDR3: CASSSQLAGVVAQYF. The CDR3 nucleotides read TGTGCCAGCTCGTCTCAACTAGCGGGAGTGGTTGCGCAGTATTTT.

The rearrangement links TRBV5-1 to TRBJ1-4, with 9 positions matching TRBD1. The J segment lost 5 bases and the V segment lost 3 bases, leaving 5 bases of the junction unmatched. Germline-derived CDR1 and CDR2 are SGHRS and YFSETQ. The CDR3 loop spans 15 amino acids. The chain's CDR3 is CASSSSGTGNEKLFF. The CDR3 nucleotides are TGCGCCAGCAGCTCGTCCGGGACAGGGAATGAAAAACTGTTTTTT. The full variable domain, rest sourced from reference TRBV5-1 and TRBJ1-4, is KAGVTQTPRYLIKTRGQQVTLSCSPISGHRSVSWYQQTPGQGLQFLFEYFSETQRNKGNFPGRFSGRQFSNSRSEMNVSTLELGDSALYLCASSSSGTGNEKLFFGSGTQLSVL.

This clonotype was seen at least ten times. This chain links TRBV30 with TRBJ1-2; D gene uncertain. CDR1 and CDR2 (germline): GTSNPN, SVGIG (reference sequence). The V and J ends lost 7 bases and 0 bases respectively, with 9 bases between them. CDR3 length: 12 amino acids. CDR3 nucleotide sequence: TGTGCCTCCCAGGTAGCTAACTATGGCTACACCTTC. As protein: CASQVANYGYTF.

This clonotype was found many times. The V call is TRBV28, the J call TRBJ1-1, with D perhaps TRBD1 (6 bases). Germline V gene lookup returns CDR1 MDHEN and CDR2 SYDVKM. There are 14 residues in the CDR3. The germline V and J ends were trimmed by 6 bases and 10 bases, with 21 bases remaining between them. CDR3 protein: CASSHQVGTRTAFF. The CDR3 DNA reads TGTGCCAGCAGCCACCAAGTCGGGACACGGACAGCTTTCTTT.

This clonotype was seen repeatedly, ten times or more. The chain links TRBV7-2 to TRBJ1-1; D ambiguous. The germline V gene encodes CDR1 SGHTA and CDR2 FQGNSA. Between the trimmed V and J ends, which lost 3 bases and 0 bases, there was a span of 8 bases. The CDR3 consists of 14 residues. CDR3 residues: CASSFQIMNTEAFF. In DNA form, the CDR3 reads TGTGCCAGCAGCTTCCAAATAATGAACACTGAAGCTTTCTTT.

This clonotype was detected many times. The chain's CDR3 is CASSPGNHNSPLHF. CDR3 in DNA: TGTGCCAGCAGTCCCGGGAATCATAATTCACCCCTCCACTTT. J is TRBJ1-6 and V is TRBV12-3 or TRBV12-4; D is unresolved. The CDR3 is 14 residues long. V dropped 5 bases and J dropped 5 bases, with 10 bases sitting between them.

This clonotype has ten or more counts. The chain joins TRBV28 to TRBJ2-7, with D perhaps TRBD1 (6 bases). The CDR3 contains 16 residues. Germline V gives CDR1 MDHEN, CDR2 SYDVKM. V lost 3 bases and J lost 0, with 15 bases in between. The CDR3, as DNA: TGTGCCAGCAGTTTCAACCTCGGACAGCTCTCCTACGAGCAGTACTTC. This sequence encodes CASSFNLGQLSYEQYF.

This clonotype was seen only a few times. The V and J genes are TRBV7-8 and TRBJ2-7; no clear D. Germline CDR1 and CDR2: SGHVS and FQNEAQ. The germline V and J ends were trimmed by 1 base and 6 bases, with 16 bases remaining between them. The length of the CDR3 is 15 residues. The CDR3 spells CASSLGKWAKFEQYF. CDR3 sequence (DNA): TGTGCCAGCAGCTTAGGGAAGTGGGCCAAATTCGAGCAGTACTTC.

This clonotype came up many times. The J gene is TRBJ2-1, the V gene TRBV3-1; 7 bases fit TRBD2. The CDR3 spans 14 residues. Trimming cost V 1 base and J 9 bases; bases outside gene matches: 6. CDR1 and CDR2 from the germline V gene are LGHDT and YNNKEL (reference sequence). CDR3 in amino acids: CASSQAQGGGEQFF. The DNA of the CDR3 is TGTGCCAGCAGCCAAGCCCAGGGCGGGGGTGAGCAGTTCTTC.

This clonotype was seen ten or more times. CDR3 DNA sequence: TGTGCCAGCAGTGTGTCGGGGAGGAACACTGAAGCTTTCTTT. Residues: CASSVSGRNTEAFF. The rearrangement links TRBV6-1 to TRBJ1-1; D unclear. CDR3 length: 14 residues. The V gene lost 4 bases and the J gene lost 1 base, with 10 bases spanning the gap. Germline CDR1 reads MNHNS; CDR2 reads SASEGT.

The chain links TRBV5-6 to TRBJ2-5, with D perhaps TRBD1 (5 bases). The CDR3 totals 14 residues. Trimming took 1 base from V and 4 from J, leaving 11 bases between them. The germline CDR1 and CDR2 sequences are SGHDT and YYEEEE. The CDR3 reads CASSLKQGPETQYF. CDR3 sequence (DNA): TGTGCCAGCAGCTTGAAGCAGGGCCCAGAGACCCAGTACTTC.

The rearrangement uses TRBV19 and TRBJ1-2, with D uncertain. V gave up 5 bases and J gave up 0 bases, with 13 bases separating them. There are 15 residues in the CDR3. Germline lookup yields CDR1 LNHDA and CDR2 SQIVND (reference sequence). As DNA, the CDR3 is TGTGCCAGTAGTGTTATCGGGTTTACTAACTATGGCTACACCTTC. Its protein product is CASSVIGFTNYGYTF.

This clonotype was counted only a few times. The chain couples TRBV20-1 to TRBJ2-7; D gene uncertain. Germline assignment: CDR1 DFQATT and CDR2 SNEGSKA (reference sequence). The ends were cut back, 0 bases at V and 2 bases at J, with 11 bases in the middle. This CDR3 comprises 14 residues. The CDR3 protein is CSARDADAPYEQYF. CDR3 nucleotide sequence: TGCAGTGCTAGAGATGCTGACGCTCCCTACGAGCAGTACTTC.

The rearrangement links TRBV3-1 to TRBJ1-1; D not certain. The germline V gene has CDR1 LGHDT and CDR2 YNNKEL (reference sequence). The ends were cut back, 3 bases at V and 0 bases at J, with 5 bases in the middle. This CDR3 region has 13 residues. The CDR3 reads CASSQRVNTEAFF. The CDR3 DNA sequence: TGTGCCAGCAGCCAGAGGGTGAACACTGAAGCTTTCTTT.

CDR3 in DNA: TGTGCCAGCAGTTCCTCGGACAGGGTGGCTGAAGCTTTCTTT. It specifies CASSSSDRVAEAFF. This chain uses TRBV6-2 or TRBV6-3 with TRBJ1-1; 8 bases fit TRBD1. The CDR3 is 14 amino acids. CDR1 is MNHEY, CDR2 SVGEGT, per germline. V was pared by 4 bases and J by 6 bases, with 7 bases of the junction left unmatched.

The chain couples TRBV6-2 or TRBV6-3 to TRBJ1-1; D is undetermined. Germline loops: CDR1 MNHEY, CDR2 SVGEGT. V was shortened by 6 bases and J by 5 bases, with 13 bases between the two germline ends. This CDR3 contains 13 residues. For the CDR3, the DNA is TGTGCCAGCAGGACCCGAACTGATACTGAAGCTTTCTTT. Its protein product is CASRTRTDTEAFF.

This chain uses TRBV7-2 with TRBJ2-5, with a tentative D call TRBD1 (5 bases). Germline V lookup: CDR1 SGHTA, CDR2 FQGNSA. The CDR3 extends over 15 amino acids. Trimming left V 5 bases short and J 2 bases short, with 15 bases between. The CDR3 reads CASSPTGPVQETQYF. In nucleotides, the CDR3 is TGTGCCAGCAGCCCTACAGGACCAGTACAAGAGACCCAGTACTTC. Supplemented by reference TRBV7-2 and TRBJ2-5, the full variable domain reads GAGVSQSPSNKVTEKGKDVELRCDPISGHTALYWYRQSLGQGLEFLIYFQGNSAPDKSGLPSDRFSAERTGGSVSTLTIQRTQQEDSAVYLCASSPTGPVQETQYFGPGTRLLVL.

Many counts were recorded for this clonotype. The V gene is TRBV20-1, the J gene TRBJ2-3; D is uncertain. CDR1 is DFQATT and CDR2 is SNEGSKA in the germline V gene (reference sequence). This CDR3 comprises 12 residues. V was cut by 7 bases and J by 3 bases, with 11 bases left in between. This CDR3 is CSGEWRTDTQYF. The CDR3 nucleotides are TGCAGTGGCGAGTGGAGAACAGATACGCAGTATTTT.

This clonotype was seen only a few times. The chain employs TRBV20-1 and TRBJ2-3; no clear D gene. The germline V gene encodes CDR1 DFQATT and CDR2 SNEGSKA (reference sequence). This CDR3 region has 13 residues. V lost 4 bases, J lost 1 base, and 9 bases lay in between. For the CDR3, the DNA is TGCAGTGCTACCTTACCGGGCACAGATACGCAGTATTTT. Protein: CSATLPGTDTQYF.